Below, 24 T cell receptor beta chains from the same sample are listed, as sequenced in a study of blood T cell repertoires in COVID-19. Profiled with immunoSEQ multiplex PCR; TCRdb holds only in-frame clones, not every one. The data contain 300,000 to 400,000 clones, over 80% of them singletons. What was sequenced was peripheral blood. Receptors originate from a woman aged 50 to 60 with COVID-19, enrolled during active disease.

The genes are TRBV9 and TRBJ2-1; D gene unclear. The CDR3 has 15 amino acids. Germline V gene data show CDR1 as SGDLS and CDR2 as YYNGEE. Trimming removed 7 bases at V and 3 bases at J, with 17 bases between. CDR3: CASSNTGDHYNEQFF. The CDR3 region has the DNA TGTGCCAGCTCGAACACGGGTGATCACTACAATGAGCAGTTCTTC.

The V gene is TRBV29-1, the J gene TRBJ2-5; TRBD1 matches at 8 bases. The CDR3 consists of 16 residues. The germline CDR1 and CDR2 sequences are SQVTM and ANQGSEA. J lost 5 bases, V lost 5 bases, and 16 bases had no gene match. CDR3 nucleotides: TGCAGCGTTCACATCCAGCTTCAGGGGGCACGGGAGACCCAGTACTTC. The encoded protein is CSVHIQLQGARETQYF.

This clone was detected once. J is TRBJ1-6 and V is TRBV27, with 7 bases lining up with TRBD1. The junction had 4 bases not matched to a gene; V was cut back by 4 bases and J by 7 bases. The germline gives CDR1 MNHEY, CDR2 SMNVEV (reference sequence). The CDR3 has 14 amino acids. The CDR3 DNA reads as TGTGCCAGCAGTTGGGACAGCTTAAATTCACCCCTCCACTTT. It codes for CASSWDSLNSPLHF.

This rearrangement joins TRBV6-5 to TRBJ2-5; D gene uncertain. V lost 2 bases to trimming and J lost 2 bases, with 15 bases between them. CDR1 and CDR2 from the germline V gene are MNHEY and SVGAGI. There are 16 residues in the CDR3. The CDR3: CASSYQPARVQETQYF. The CDR3 DNA sequence: TGTGCCAGCAGTTACCAACCCGCCCGGGTTCAAGAGACCCAGTACTTC.

This clone appeared a single time. The chain links TRBV27 to TRBJ1-1; TRBD1 matches at 11 bases. The germline gives CDR1 MNHEY, CDR2 SMNVEV (reference sequence). The CDR3 extends over 13 amino acids. V was pared by 4 bases and J by 8 bases, with 3 bases of the junction left unmatched. CDR3 amino acids: CASSWTGGREAFF. The CDR3 bases are TGTGCCAGCAGTTGGACAGGGGGCCGAGAAGCTTTCTTT.

This clone was seen a single time. This chain joins TRBV7-2 and TRBJ2-5, with D possibly matching TRBD2 (6 bases). Germline CDR1 reads SGHTA; CDR2 reads FQGNSA. There are 15 residues in the CDR3. V lost 2 bases and J 5 bases, leaving 15 bases between the germline ends. The CDR3 spells CASSLFSSEGETQYF. The CDR3 DNA sequence: TGTGCCAGCAGCTTATTTTCTAGCGAGGGGGAGACCCAGTACTTC.

V is TRBV4-1 and J is TRBJ2-3, with D tentatively TRBD2 (5 bases). Trimming removed 0 bases from V and 8 bases from J, with 15 bases in between. This CDR3 region has 15 residues. Germline V gene data show CDR1 as MGHRA and CDR2 as YSYEKL. The CDR3 DNA follows: TGCGCCAGCAGCCAAGATCCTAGCCCCGGCAGTACGCAGTATTTT. This sequence encodes CASSQDPSPGSTQYF.

This clone was picked up a small number of times. This CDR3 is CASSENRDRIYEAFF. CDR3 DNA: TGTGCCAGCAGCGAAAACCGGGACAGGATATATGAAGCTTTCTTT. The V and J genes are TRBV11-2 and TRBJ1-1, with 8 bases aligning to TRBD1. CDR1 SGHAT and CDR2 FQNNGV come from the germline V gene. Trimming at V came to 5 bases and at J to 7 bases, leaving 12 bases not matched to a gene. The CDR3 has 15 amino acids.

The V call is TRBV30, the J call TRBJ2-7; 7 nucleotides align to TRBD1. CDR1 GTSNPN and CDR2 SVGIG come from the germline V gene (reference sequence). V shed 2 bases, J shed 2 bases, and the junction held 3 bases outside the gene matches. The CDR3 loop spans 13 amino acids. The CDR3 region is CAWSRGQTYEQYF. In DNA, the CDR3 is TGTGCCTGGAGTAGGGGACAGACCTACGAGCAGTACTTC.

This sequence joins TRBV19 and TRBJ1-4; 9 bases fit TRBD1. Germline V gene data show CDR1 as LNHDA and CDR2 as SQIVND (reference sequence). V was pared by 4 bases and J by 9 bases, with 6 bases of the junction left unmatched. The CDR3 spans 14 residues. CDR3 region: CASSNRDRVQKLFF. The CDR3 coding sequence is TGTGCCAGTAGTAACCGGGACAGGGTACAAAAACTGTTTTTT.

The rearrangement uses TRBV9 and TRBJ2-1; the match to TRBD1 covers 7 bases. Germline V gene lookup returns CDR1 SGDLS and CDR2 YYNGEE. Trimming cost V 0 bases and J 5 bases; bases outside gene matches: 11. This CDR3 contains 17 residues. The CDR3 loop reads CASSVGSGRGLNNEQFF. The CDR3 DNA follows: TGTGCCAGCAGCGTAGGATCGGGCAGGGGGTTAAACAATGAGCAGTTCTTC.

This rearrangement joins TRBV30 to TRBJ1-2; D perhaps matches TRBD1 (5 bases). The CDR3 consists of 11 residues. With 0 bases removed from V and 8 bases from J, the gap between germline ends came to 7 bases. In germline, CDR1 is GTSNPN, CDR2 SVGIG (reference sequence). The CDR3 coding sequence is TGTGCCTGGAGTGTGGGGCGAGGCTACACCTTC. It codes for CAWSVGRGYTF.

The CDR3 DNA follows: TGTGCCAGCAGCTTAACGCGGGGTGAAGCTTTCTTT. This sequence encodes CASSLTRGEAFF. This chain joins TRBV7-9 and TRBJ1-1, with D unresolved. The CDR3 contains 12 residues. V lost 2 bases, J lost 7 bases, and 8 bases lay in between. Germline loops: CDR1 SEHNR, CDR2 FQNEAQ (reference sequence).

This clone was picked up one time. This rearrangement joins TRBV3-1 (or the pseudogene TRBV3-2) to TRBJ2-7, with a tentative D call TRBD1 (6 bases). Germline assignment: CDR1 LGHDT and CDR2 YNNKEL (reference sequence). The CDR3 runs 15 residues. V was shortened by 5 bases and J by 0 bases, with 14 bases between the two germline ends. In nucleotides, the CDR3 is TGTGCCAGCAGCTTCGCCGGGACAAACTCCTACGAGCAGTACTTC. It yields the protein CASSFAGTNSYEQYF.

The chain couples TRBV25-1 to TRBJ1-2; D unresolved. Trimming removed 7 bases at V and 0 bases at J, with 9 bases between. CDR1 MGHDK and CDR2 SYGVNS come from the germline V gene. This CDR3 spans 13 amino acids. CDR3 sequence: CASKSSANYGYTF. CDR3 coding DNA: TGTGCCAGCAAGAGTTCCGCTAACTATGGCTACACCTTC.

There are many counts of this clone. This chain links TRBV2 with TRBJ2-1; D is uncertain. This CDR3 has 12 residues. V lost 10 bases to trimming and J lost 4 bases, with 11 bases between them. CDR1 and CDR2 from the germline V gene are SNHLY and FYNNEI. The CDR3 spells CATLSQYNEQFF. The CDR3 DNA follows: TGTGCCACCTTATCGCAGTACAATGAGCAGTTCTTC.

The chain has TRBV21-1 and TRBJ2-1; the D call TRBD1 from the table was never checked on the DNA. TRBV21-1 is shown as a pseudogene. The CDR3 has 15 residues. The CDR3 loop reads CASSKRMVRGNEQFF. CDR3 DNA: TGTGCCAGCAGCAAAAGAATGGTTAGGGGCAATGAGCAGTTCTTC.

The chain recombines TRBV5-4 with TRBJ2-5; D may be TRBD2 (6 bases). Germline CDR1 and CDR2: SGHNT and YYREEE (reference sequence). The CDR3 extends over 14 amino acids. V was shortened by 6 bases and J by 1 base, with 13 bases between the two germline ends. This CDR3 is CASTPLGGQETQYF. As DNA, the CDR3 is TGTGCCAGCACCCCGCTGGGGGGCCAAGAGACCCAGTACTTC.

V gene TRBV5-5 combines with J gene TRBJ2-7, with 8 bases aligning to TRBD1. The length of the CDR3 is 15 residues. J was trimmed by 4 bases and V by 4 bases; bases with no gene match: 10. Germline V CDR1 and CDR2: SGHKS, YYEKEE (reference sequence). The CDR3 DNA follows: TGTGCCAGCAGCGCCCCTAGGACAGGGAGATACGAGCAGTACTTC. It translates to CASSAPRTGRYEQYF.

As regards this clone: The sample contains more than one DNA sequence encoding this CDR3. CDR3 in DNA: TGTGCCAGCAGTTTGACAGGGATGAATGGCTACACCTTC. Protein product: CASSLTGMNGYTF. The J gene is TRBJ1-2, the V gene TRBV6-2 or TRBV6-3; TRBD1 agrees at 7 bases. CDR3 length: 13 amino acids. Germline-derived CDR1 and CDR2 are MNHEY and SVGEGT. Losses at the gene ends were 4 bases for V and 6 bases for J; bases not matched to a gene: 5.

The gene calls are TRBV4-1 and TRBJ2-7; TRBD2 might be the D (6 bases). The length of the CDR3 is 17 residues. Germline V CDR1 and CDR2: MGHRA, YSYEKL. V dropped 1 base and J dropped 3 bases, with 19 bases sitting between them. CDR3 in amino acids: CASSQGSLGPGDYEQYF. The CDR3 DNA reads as TGCGCCAGCAGCCAAGGAAGTCTGGGACCGGGGGACTACGAGCAGTACTTC.

This chain connects TRBV3-1 (or the pseudogene TRBV3-2) to TRBJ2-4, with D hard to call. Germline V gene lookup returns CDR1 LGHDT and CDR2 YNNKEL (reference sequence). This CDR3 spans 17 amino acids. V was pared by 0 bases and J by 0 bases, with 12 bases between. In DNA, the CDR3 is TGTGCCAGCAGCCAAGATCCTTCCCGGGTAGCCAAAAACATTCAGTACTTC. Translated, it gives CASSQDPSRVAKNIQYF.

This CDR3 is CASSQEVGGRGEQYF. As DNA, the CDR3 is TGCGCCAGCAGCCAAGAAGTCGGGGGGCGAGGCGAGCAGTACTTC. This chain uses TRBV4-3 with TRBJ2-7, with D possibly TRBD2 on 7 matching bases. Germline-derived CDR1 and CDR2 are LGHNA and YSLEER. V lost 0 bases to trimming and J lost 6 bases, with 15 bases between them. The CDR3 sequence is 15 residues long.

The J gene is TRBJ2-7, the V gene TRBV5-6; the D gene is possibly TRBD2 (5 bases). The CDR3 consists of 15 residues. V was cut by 4 bases and J by 0 bases, with 14 bases left in between. Germline CDR1 SGHDT, CDR2 YYEEEE. The CDR3 reads CASSTPGSYSYEQYF. As DNA, the CDR3 is TGTGCCAGCAGCACCCCGGGGTCATACTCCTACGAGCAGTACTTC.